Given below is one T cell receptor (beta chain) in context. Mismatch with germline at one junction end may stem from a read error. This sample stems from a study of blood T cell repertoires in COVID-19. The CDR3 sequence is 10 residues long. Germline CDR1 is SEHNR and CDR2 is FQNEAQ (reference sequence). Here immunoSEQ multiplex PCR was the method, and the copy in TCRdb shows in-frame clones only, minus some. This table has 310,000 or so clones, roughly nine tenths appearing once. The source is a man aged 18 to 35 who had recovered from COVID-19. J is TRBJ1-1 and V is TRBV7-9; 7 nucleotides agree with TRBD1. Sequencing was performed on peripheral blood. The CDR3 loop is CASSKPTGQF. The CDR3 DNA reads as TGTGCCAGCAGCAAGCCAACGGGACAGTTT.